Sequencing of this T cell receptor beta chain was carried out in a study of blood T cell repertoires in COVID-19 (dated by TCRdb to about 2020). At the level of the whole study: The collaborator samples originated in the United States, Italy and Spain and spanned the acute and convalescent phases of COVID-19. The material from the prospective study consisted of cDNA or gDNA derived from T cells, B-cell-depleted T cells, or PBMCs. The dataset comprised deeply sampled blood TCRbeta repertoires from subjects exposed to, actively infected with, or recovered from COVID-19. The repertoires were released in a freely available public database intended as a resource for research on the immune response to SARS-CoV-2. Samples were obtained from the ongoing ImmuneRACE study (first 160 participants) and from over 1,000 subjects provided by 6 global collaborators. Sample metadata almost always included a de-identified subject ID, COVID-19 status, age in years and sex. Where available, HLA class I and class II types were taken from metadata supplied by the sample provider and were not determined by assay-based typing. Study-level results and caveats: Clinical and demographic metadata were provided uncurated, with the amount varying by source and participant.

The CDR3 goes from the cysteine to the phenylalanine over 15 residues. Solely the CDR3 DNA is kept, with 45 bases framed from the first base. Based on the germline V gene (reference sequence), the CDR1 and CDR2 sequences are GTSNPN and SVGIG. V lost 4 bases and J lost 3 bases, and the count of bases not matched to a germline gene is 7. Concerning this clone itself: Its antigen target is currently unknown. Base qualities are not provided; no much larger clone lies one nucleotide away.

Whole blood was collected in K2EDTA tubes by collaborating institutions according to the institutions' own protocols. Collaborator samples were shipped for TCRbeta analysis as frozen whole blood, isolated PBMCs, or DNA extracted from either sample type. TCRbeta CDR3 regions were amplified from genomic DNA by means of the immunoSEQ Assay, a bias-controlled multiplex PCR. For the original study's pipeline: Within the assay, amplification of reference gene primers was used to estimate how many nucleated cells each sample contained. Sequence reads were collapsed and filtered to measure the absolute abundance of every unique TCRbeta CDR3 rearrangement. For each sample, productive Simpson clonality was calculated as the square root of Simpson's diversity index over productive rearrangements. Sourced from immuneACCESS, this table was stored by TCRdb with only in-frame sequences that have V and J called. A share of the clones is absent; for the studies checked, an unresolved V gene accounts for under half, and the remainder has no known explanation. That table furnishes V, J and clone size, whereas the DNA furnished D and trimming. This sample has about 150,000 clones in its table, and approximately 87% of those were observed once. Around 6.1% of the sample lies in the top ten.

The chain couples TRBV30 to TRBJ2-2, with 8 bases aligning to TRBD2. What was sequenced was peripheral blood. The sequence was collected from a man at least 80 years old with acute or convalescent COVID-19. The CDR3: CAWIASGRYTGELFF. The bases are TGTGCCTGGATAGCGAGCGGGAGATACACCGGGGAGCTGTTTTTT.